The T cell receptor beta chain described here comes from a study of radiation and T cells in renal cell carcinoma (dated by TCRdb to 2018 to 2020). With regard to the full study: The samples were obtained from a clinical trial, where primary renal cell carcinomas were treated with 15 Gy stereotactic body radiation therapy and then removed by nephrectomy 4 weeks afterward. In total, approximately 54 samples, comprising around 25 tumors and approximately 27 peripheral blood samples, were subjected to TCR beta sequencing. A total of 4,016,671 unique CDR3 nucleotide sequences, encoding 2.5 million to 3 million unique CDR3 amino acid sequences, were found across all 50 or so samples.

In the paper's terms, the time point label means: blood 2 weeks post-SBRT. Per the publication, the treatment or condition label means: 15 Gy SBRT to primary tumor, nephrectomy 4 weeks later. Serial peripheral blood from radiation-treated patients was sampled at baseline, 2 weeks and 4 weeks after SBRT to track tumor-enriched clonotypes. Every patient's renal cell carcinoma showed clear cell pathology. Genomic DNA for TCR sequencing was prepared using the QIAamp DNA Blood Mini Kit (Qiagen). Only samples passing all quality control checks were included in the analyses. CDR1 SGHVS and CDR2 FQNEAQ were looked up in the germline V gene. The CDR3 holds 16 amino acids from the cysteine to the phenylalanine. This entry keeps only the CDR3 DNA: 48 bases, framed from base 1. V drops 3 bases and J drops 2 bases, leaving 16 bases in between. This clone was seen a few times. The antigen this receptor binds is unknown. No much larger clonotype is one base removed from it; base qualities were not supplied.

The research as a whole found: No pretreatment tumor biopsies were available, so the baseline intratumoral presence of clonotypes could not be determined. The single-armed trial design could not address effects of radiation dose or scheduling on the TCR repertoire. Top tumor clonotypes rose in blood from baseline to 2 weeks post-radiation, then contracted by 4 weeks, suggesting transient expansion of tumor-resident clones. Blood repertoire dynamics were not followed beyond 4 weeks after treatment.

TCR beta libraries were generated from genomic DNA with the immunoSEQ kit, following the manufacturer's recommendations. For library preparation, a first multiplex PCR was performed with proprietary primers, followed by a second PCR in which unique barcodes were added, and bead cleanups were performed after each round. Each sample batch included a kit-provided positive control reaction and a negative control reaction. The final libraries underwent checking on an Agilent 4200 TapeStation D1000 ScreenTape, volumetric pooling, and quantification by qPCR. Sequencing was performed on an Illumina NextSeq500 with a MidOutput 150-cycle cartridge, and 156 Read1 and 15 Index1 cycles were run with kit custom primers. The pooled library was loaded at approximately 1 pM, with a roughly 20% PhiX control spiked in. The original methods were these. Vendor-processed data were analyzed in R, with a clonotype defined as all T cells sharing the same CDR3 nucleotide sequence. For clone abundance analyses, frequencies were normalized to the 10,000 most abundant clones in each sample. Public T cell clones, averaging fewer than five per sample, were removed before analysis. Tumor-enriched clonotypes and baseline blood-enriched clonotypes were defined as those with an abundance difference of at least 32-fold between compartments. A beta-binomial differential abundance model was applied to find clonotypes that expanded or contracted between blood time points. Tumor-blood repertoire similarity was measured with the Baroni-Urbani and Buser coefficient, and groups were compared using two-tailed Wilcoxon tests in R. What TCRdb holds here is the immuneACCESS table cut down to in-frame rearrangements. Part of the clones is not present; checked against another copy, under half of the missing clones reflect an unresolved V gene, and the others are unexplained. That table furnishes V, J and clone size, whereas the DNA furnished D and trimming. The sample table shows approximately 79,000 clones, and 82% are seen once. Roughly 6% of the sample is taken by the ten largest.

The source material was blood, sampled from a patient whose treatment included radiotherapy and nephrectomy. This TCR was sampled from a man aged 55 to 69 with renal cell carcinoma. This receptor chain uses TRBV7-8 and TRBJ1-1, with the D gene not clear enough to name. The nucleotides are TGTGCCAGCAGCTTGGAACAGTGGAAATTAAACACTGAAGCTTTCTTT. Its amino acids are CASSLEQWKLNTEAFF.